The 10 T cell receptor beta chains given below trace back to one sample, sequenced in a study of cytomegalovirus exposure and HLA in healthy donors. Both 60 Vbeta primers and 13 Jbeta primers went into the PCR. Clones were sequenced by immunoSEQ multiplex PCR, and TCRdb holds only the in-frame ones, with some missing. The table counts approximately 110,000 clones; 2% to 2.5% lies in the top ten. Sequenced material: PBMCs. Receptors originate from a middle-aged man in good health and CMV-seronegative.

This chain joins TRBV7-2 and TRBJ2-3; TRBD2 matches at 13 bases. V shed 3 bases and J 5 bases; nucleotides not matched to a gene: 5. The length of the CDR3 is 16 residues. Germline V CDR1 and CDR2: SGHTA, FQGNSA. For the CDR3, the DNA is TGTGCCAGCAGCTTCGGACTAGCGGGAGCTTTAGATACGCAGTATTTT. Translation: CASSFGLAGALDTQYF.

The chain recombines TRBV11-3 with TRBJ2-5; D ambiguous. The CDR3 runs to 14 residues. CDR1 SGHNT and CDR2 YENEEA come from the germline V gene. V was clipped by 2 bases and J by 2 bases, with 9 bases between them. The CDR3 nucleotides read TGTGCCAGCAGCTTAACAGCCGGACAAGAGACCCAGTACTTC. It codes for CASSLTAGQETQYF.

This chain connects TRBV7-6 to TRBJ2-7; TRBD1 is a possible D gene (6 bases). Trimming took 2 bases from V and 7 from J, leaving 12 bases between them. Looked up from germline, CDR1 is SGHVS and CDR2 is FNYEAQ. The CDR3 extends over 13 amino acids. Here the CDR3 DNA reads TGTGCCAGCAGCTTAACACACCAGGGGGAGCAGTACTTC. Translated, it gives CASSLTHQGEQYF.

The chain is built from TRBV5-1 and TRBJ2-3; 10 bases fit TRBD1. CDR1 SGHRS and CDR2 YFSETQ come from the germline V gene. The V gene end was trimmed by 4 bases and the J gene end by 4 bases; junction bases not matched to a gene: 6. There are 15 residues in the CDR3. The DNA of the CDR3 is TGCGCCAGCAGCCCCGGGACAGGGGCTTCAGATACGCAGTATTTT. This encodes CASSPGTGASDTQYF.

The genes are TRBV7-9 and TRBJ1-3, with TRBD1 as a possible D gene (5 bases). With 4 bases removed from V and 7 bases from J, the gap between germline ends came to 11 bases. CDR3 length equals 13 residues. Germline assignment: CDR1 SEHNR and CDR2 FQNEAQ (reference sequence). The CDR3 sequence: CASSYGEGNTIYF. The DNA for the CDR3 is TGTGCCAGCAGCTACGGGGAGGGGAACACCATATATTTT. Variable domain in full (rest from reference TRBV7-9 and TRBJ1-3): DTGVSQNPRHKITKRGQNVTFRCDPISEHNRLYWYRQTLGQGPEFLTYFQNEAQLEKSRLLSDRFSAERPKGSFSTLEIQRTEQGDSAMYLCASSYGEGNTIYFGEGSWLTVV.

The chain combines TRBV6-5 with TRBJ1-2; D might be TRBD1 (5 bases). CDR1 and CDR2 from the germline V gene are MNHEY and SVGAGI. This CDR3 is 14 amino acids long. V was trimmed by 6 bases and J by 0 bases, leaving 11 bases between them. The CDR3 spells CASRPGGANYGYTF. CDR3 DNA: TGTGCCAGCAGACCTGGGGGGGCTAACTATGGCTACACCTTC.

The chain combines TRBV5-1 with TRBJ1-1; D is ambiguous. The germline V gene encodes CDR1 SGHRS and CDR2 YFSETQ. The ends were cut back, 4 bases at V and 7 bases at J, with 17 bases in the middle. CDR3 length equals 14 residues. DNA for the CDR3: TGCGCCAGCAGCGTTCCGGGAGGCAGGTTTGAAGCTTTCTTT. This gives the protein CASSVPGGRFEAFF. Using reference TRBV5-1 and TRBJ1-1 for the parts outside the CDR3, the full variable domain is KAGVTQTPRYLIKTRGQQVTLSCSPISGHRSVSWYQQTPGQGLQFLFEYFSETQRNKGNFPGRFSGRQFSNSRSEMNVSTLELGDSALYLCASSVPGGRFEAFFGQGTRLTVV.

This chain links TRBV7-9 with TRBJ1-2, with D perhaps matching TRBD1 (6 bases). The V gene lost 2 bases and the J gene lost 3 bases, with 10 bases spanning the gap. CDR3 length: 14 amino acids. Germline loops: CDR1 SEHNR, CDR2 FQNEAQ (reference sequence). The CDR3 coding sequence is TGTGCCAGCAGCTTAACAGGGATCGACTATGGCTACACCTTC. Its protein product is CASSLTGIDYGYTF.

Worth noting for this clone: Compared with germline, one end of the junction differs, possibly owing to a read error. The chain recombines TRBV7-7 with TRBJ2-1; TRBD2 matches 9 bases. Looked up from germline, CDR1 is SSHAT and CDR2 is FNYEAQ (reference sequence). There are 13 residues in the CDR3. Written as DNA, the CDR3 is TGTGCTAGCAGCGGAGCGGGAGGCAATGAGCAGTTCTTC. Translating it yields CASSGAGGNEQFF.

The chain links TRBV19 to TRBJ2-2, with D maybe TRBD1 (6 bases). This CDR3 has 16 residues. Between the trimmed V and J ends, which lost 1 base and 4 bases, there was a span of 13 bases. CDR1 is LNHDA and CDR2 is SQIVND in the germline V gene (reference sequence). CDR3 loop: CASSIVEWGPTGELFF. The CDR3 DNA sequence: TGTGCCAGTAGTATAGTAGAGTGGGGGCCCACCGGGGAGCTGTTTTTT.